This T cell receptor (beta chain) was profiled in a study of T cells in localized non-small cell lung cancer. Findings of the study overall: Among blood samples, higher T cell density accompanied longer overall survival.

TCRdb keeps only in-frame clones here, not all; method: immunoSEQ multiplex PCR. The repertoire includes about 92,000 clones, roughly 93% of them detected once, and over 4% sits in the top ten. To note about this clone: Antigen: not known.

The CDR3 is made up of 13 amino acids. The germline CDR1 and CDR2 sequences are SGHRS and YFSETQ. V was cut by 5 bases and J by 2 bases, with 10 bases left in between. The sample here was PBMCs, taken before any cancer treatment. The sequence came from a woman aged 35 to 70 with stage II squamous cell lung carcinoma. The rearrangement uses TRBV5-1 and TRBJ2-5; D not certain. As DNA, the CDR3 is TGCGCCAGCAGTGTAGGGCAGCAAGAGACCCAGTACTTC. Protein: CASSVGQQETQYF.